These 14 T cell receptor beta chains originate from one sample sequenced in a study of blood T cell repertoires in COVID-19. The repertoire was sequenced with immunoSEQ multiplex PCR; TCRdb's copy has only in-frame clones and lacks some. The data show approximately 88,000 clones, about three quarters seen once. Sequencing was performed on peripheral blood. These receptors were taken from a man aged 50-60 years who had recovered from COVID-19.

This chain links TRBV7-2 with TRBJ2-1, with D maybe TRBD1 (5 bases). The V end lost 1 base, the J end lost 3 bases, and 10 bases lay between the germline ends. The length of the CDR3 is 15 residues. The germline gives CDR1 SGHTA, CDR2 FQGNSA. Here the CDR3 reads CASSLGGIYYNEQFF. DNA for the CDR3: TGTGCCAGCAGCTTAGGGGGCATTTACTACAATGAGCAGTTCTTC.

This chain uses TRBV7-3 with TRBJ2-2, with 11 nucleotides matching TRBD1. Looked up from germline, CDR1 is SGHTA and CDR2 is FQGTGA. After removal of 2 bases from V and 6 bases from J, the junction contained 5 bases not matched to a gene. The CDR3 length is 16 residues. The CDR3 nucleotides are TGTGCCAGCAGCTTATCCGGGACAGGGGGATCCGGGGAGCTGTTTTTT. Its protein product is CASSLSGTGGSGELFF.

The chain uses TRBV30 and TRBJ1-5; D is possibly TRBD1 (6 bases). The CDR3 extends over 13 amino acids. Germline loops: CDR1 GTSNPN, CDR2 SVGIG (reference sequence). With 4 bases removed from V and 0 bases from J, the gap between germline ends came to 7 bases. For the CDR3, the DNA is TGTGCCTGGAAGGGGGATAGCAATCAGCCCCAGCATTTT. Protein: CAWKGDSNQPQHF. Filled out from reference TRBV30 and TRBJ1-5, the complete variable domain reads SQTIHQWPATLVQPVGSPLSLECTVEGTSNPNLYWYRQAAGRGLQLLFYSVGIGQISSEVPQNLSASRPQDRQFILSSKKLLLSDSGFYLCAWKGDSNQPQHFGDGTRLSIL.

The V and J genes are TRBV19 and TRBJ2-7; 7 bases align to TRBD1. The CDR3 is 16 amino acids. Germline CDR1 LNHDA, CDR2 SQIVND (reference sequence). With 5 bases clipped from V and 3 bases from J, the junction kept 13 bases outside the gene matches. The CDR3 is CASSSRTGTVVYEQYF. The CDR3 DNA reads TGTGCCAGTAGTTCCAGGACCGGGACAGTCGTCTACGAGCAGTACTTC.

This clone showed up just a few times. V and J are TRBV27 and TRBJ2-4, with D possibly matching TRBD2 (7 bases). CDR3 size: 15 residues. V dropped 2 bases and J dropped 7 bases, with 15 bases sitting between them. CDR1 is MNHEY, CDR2 SMNVEV, per germline (reference sequence). The CDR3 loop is CASSLEGGGGNIQYF. The CDR3 nucleotides read TGTGCCAGCAGTTTAGAGGGCGGGGGCGGCAACATTCAGTACTTC.

The V call is TRBV28, the J call TRBJ2-3, with TRBD2 identical over 9 bases. Germline-derived CDR1 and CDR2 are MDHEN and SYDVKM. V dropped 7 bases and J dropped 0; count of bases not matched to a gene: 11. CDR3 length: 17 amino acids. CDR3 nucleotides: TGTGCCAGCAAATTTAGCGGGAGCGCCCCTAGCACAGATACGCAGTATTTT. Amino acids: CASKFSGSAPSTDTQYF.

The chain couples TRBV11-2 to TRBJ2-3; 10 bases fit TRBD2. With V trimmed by 3 bases and J by 6 bases, 12 bases remained unmatched. The CDR3 is 17 amino acids. CDR1 SGHAT and CDR2 FQNNGV come from the germline V gene. This CDR3 reads CASSLRGLAGVSDTQYF. In nucleotides, the CDR3 is TGTGCCAGCAGCTTGAGGGGTCTAGCGGGAGTTTCCGATACGCAGTATTTT.

This clone was counted only a few times. This chain links TRBV28 with TRBJ2-1; D is uncertain. From germline, CDR1 is MDHEN and CDR2 SYDVKM. CDR3 length: 11 amino acids. The V gene lost 6 bases and the J gene lost 10 bases, with 10 bases spanning the gap. CDR3 loop: CASRATREQFF. CDR3 sequence (DNA): TGTGCCAGCAGAGCCACGCGGGAGCAGTTCTTC.

V and J are TRBV7-8 and TRBJ1-2; possibly TRBD1 for D (5 bases). Germline CDR1 reads SGHVS; CDR2 reads FQNEAQ. There are 14 residues in the CDR3. V lost 5 bases and J lost 4, with 14 bases in between. This CDR3 reads CASSPTGGFYGYTF. CDR3 DNA sequence: TGTGCCAGCAGCCCGACGGGGGGTTTCTATGGCTACACCTTC.

In its sample, this clone was seen a few times. The chain recombines TRBV7-9 with TRBJ2-2; D is perhaps TRBD2 (6 bases). The germline V gene has CDR1 SEHNR and CDR2 FQNEAQ (reference sequence). The V gene lost 5 bases and the J gene lost 3 bases, with 13 bases spanning the gap. The CDR3 sequence is 15 residues long. The CDR3 here is CASSHGRWHTGELFF. In nucleotides, the CDR3 is TGTGCCAGCAGCCATGGGAGGTGGCACACCGGGGAGCTGTTTTTT.

This clone came up a few times. The chain uses TRBV23-1 and TRBJ1-5; 7 bases agree with TRBD1. TRBV23-1 carries the ORF label, with uncertain function. V lost 0 bases, J lost 0 bases, and 26 bases stayed unmatched. The CDR3 spans 24 residues. The CDR3 reads CASSQSRRQGFRGTEPNSNQPQHF. CDR3 DNA sequence: TGCGCCAGCAGTCAATCTCGTCGTCAGGGCTTTAGGGGGACAGAACCAAATAGCAATCAGCCCCAGCATTTT.

The rearrangement links TRBV5-1 to TRBJ2-7; 9 bases match TRBD2. The CDR3 is 13 amino acids. Germline V gene lookup returns CDR1 SGHRS and CDR2 YFSETQ. Trimming took 9 bases from V and 4 from J; bases not matched to a gene: 8. The chain's CDR3 is CATSPSGGYEQYF. The CDR3 DNA reads as TGCGCCACCTCCCCAAGCGGGGGGTACGAGCAGTACTTC.

The chain employs TRBV12-3 or TRBV12-4 and TRBJ1-2; TRBD1 aligns across 7 bases. V trimming: 4 bases; J trimming: 4 bases; junction bases outside the gene matches: 3. The CDR3 is 13 amino acids. CDR3 nucleotide sequence: TGTGCCAGCAGTTACAGGGGCCCCTATGGCTACACCTTC. Translation gives CASSYRGPYGYTF.

This chain uses TRBV7-3 with TRBJ2-3, with D perhaps matching TRBD2 (5 bases). The V end lost 3 bases, the J end lost 1 base, and 14 bases lay between the germline ends. The CDR3 is 16 amino acids. The germline gives CDR1 SGHTA, CDR2 FQGTGA. Written as DNA, the CDR3 is TGTGCCAGCAGCTTCGACGGAGCGGTCGGCACAGATACGCAGTATTTT. Translation gives CASSFDGAVGTDTQYF. Complete variable domain (other parts from reference TRBV7-3 and TRBJ2-3): GAGVSQTPSNKVTEKGKYVELRCDPISGHTALYWYRQSLGQGPEFLIYFQGTGAADDSGLPNDRFFAVRPEGSVSTLKIQRTERGDSAVYLCASSFDGAVGTDTQYFGPGTRLTVL.